This TCR beta chain appears in the sequencing data of a study of blood T cells in healthy people across ages. PCR was performed a second time for about 7 to 12 cycles using a sample-barcoded 5' primer and a J-beta primer mix. In TCRdb, the 5' RACE reads were re-called with MiXCR into one record per CDR3 protein. Of some 1.8 million distinct CDR3 sequences in the sample, about two fifths were seen once. The CDR3 is 13 amino acids. CDR1 SQVTM and CDR2 ANQGSEA come from the germline V gene. V was clipped by 6 bases and J by 3 bases, with 13 bases between them. Isolating PBMCs gave at least 6 million of these cells per sample. This clonotype appeared many times.

Sequenced: blood. The rearrangement links TRBV29-1 to TRBJ2-3; unclear D gene. The receptor's source is a human donor in good health. This CDR3 is CSVGSQYTDTQYF. CDR3 sequence (DNA): TGCAGCGTCGGGTCCCAGTATACAGATACGCAGTATTTT.